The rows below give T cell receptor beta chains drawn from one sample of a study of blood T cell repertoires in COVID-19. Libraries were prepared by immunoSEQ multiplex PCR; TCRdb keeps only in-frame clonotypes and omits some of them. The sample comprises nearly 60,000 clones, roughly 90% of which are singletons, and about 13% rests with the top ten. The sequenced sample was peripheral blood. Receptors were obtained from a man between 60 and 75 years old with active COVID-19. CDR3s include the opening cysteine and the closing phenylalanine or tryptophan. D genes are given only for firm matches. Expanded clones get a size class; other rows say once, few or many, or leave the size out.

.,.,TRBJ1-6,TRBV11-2,TGTGCCAGCAGCAGCCGGAGGGGGGGCTCACCCCTCCACTTT,CASSSRRGGSPLHF
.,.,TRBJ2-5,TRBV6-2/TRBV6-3,TGTGCCAGCAGTTATAGGGGAGAGACCCAGTACTTC,CASSYRGETQYF
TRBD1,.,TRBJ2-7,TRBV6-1,TGTGCCAGCAGTGCAGTCAGGGGGACGATAATCGGCTACGAGCAGTATTTC,CASSAVRGTIIGYEQYF
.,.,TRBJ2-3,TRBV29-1,TGCAGCGTTGATGGCGGGGCGCGAGATACGCAGTATTTT,CSVDGGARDTQYF
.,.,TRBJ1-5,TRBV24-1,TGTGCCACCAGCTTAGGCGGGGCTCAGCCCCAGCATTTT,CATSLGGAQPQHF
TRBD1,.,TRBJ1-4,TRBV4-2,TGTGCCAGCACCTTGGGACAGCTTAATGAAAAACTGTTTTTT,CASTLGQLNEKLFF
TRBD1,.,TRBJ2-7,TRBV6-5,TGTGCCAGCAGCCCAGACAGGGGGGGAAACTACGAGCAGTACTTC,CASSPDRGGNYEQYF
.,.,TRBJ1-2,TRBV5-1,TGCGCCAGCAGCTTGGGGGGCGCCTATGGCTACACCTTC,CASSLGGAYGYTF
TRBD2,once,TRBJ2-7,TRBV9,TGTGCCAGCAGCCCAACTAGCGGGAGATCCGAGCAGTACTTC,CASSPTSGRSEQYF
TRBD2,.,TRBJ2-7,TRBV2,TGTGCCAGCATTAGTAGCGGGATCTACGAGCAGTACTTC,CASISSGIYEQYF
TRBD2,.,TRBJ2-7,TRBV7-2,TGTGCCAGCAGCTTCGTAGCGGGTTCCGAGCAGTACTTC,CASSFVAGSEQYF
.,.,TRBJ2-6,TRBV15,TGTGCCACCAGCCGGCCTGGGGGGTCTGGGGCCAACGTCCTGACTTTC,CATSRPGGSGANVLTF
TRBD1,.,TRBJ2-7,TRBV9,TGTGCCAGCAGCGTAGGGACAGGGCCCCGCTACGAGCAGTACTTC,CASSVGTGPRYEQYF
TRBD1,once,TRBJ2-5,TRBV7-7,TGTGCTAGCAGCCCGGGACAGGGCAAAGAGACCCAGTACTTC,CASSPGQGKETQYF
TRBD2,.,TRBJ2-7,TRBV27,TGTGCCAGCAGTATCGCTAGCGGGGGATCGTACGAGCAGTACTTC,CASSIASGGSYEQYF
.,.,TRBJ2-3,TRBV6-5,TGTGCCAGCAGCCTCAGGAAATTCACAGATACGCAGTATTTT,CASSLRKFTDTQYF
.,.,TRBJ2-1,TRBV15,TGTGCCACCAGCAGCGAGGGAAGCTCCTACAATGAGCAGTTCTTC,CATSSEGSSYNEQFF
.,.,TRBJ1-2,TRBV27,TGTGCCAGCAGTTCTAGGAACTACTATGGCTACACCTTC,CASSSRNYYGYTF
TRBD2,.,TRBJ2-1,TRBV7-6,TGTGCCAGCAGCTTAGGGACTAGCGGGAGAAATCCCAAAAGGTGGGAGCAGTTCTTC,CASSLGTSGRNPKRWEQFF
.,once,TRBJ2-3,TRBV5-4,TGTGCCAGCAGCCCGCAGCGGAGAGGGGATACGCAGTATTTT,CASSPQRRGDTQYF
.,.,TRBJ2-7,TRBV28,TGTGCCAGCAGTTTGAGCGGGGAGCAGTACTTC,CASSLSGEQYF
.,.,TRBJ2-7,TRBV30,TGTGCCTGGAGTGTAGGTAGGGGGGGCTACGAGCAGTACTTC,CAWSVGRGGYEQYF
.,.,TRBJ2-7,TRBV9,TGTGCCAGCAGCGCCGGGGGGCCGATGAACGAGCAGTACTTC,CASSAGGPMNEQYF
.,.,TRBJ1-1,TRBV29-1,TGCAGCGTTGACCTGGGGCCGAGTGAAGCTTTCTTT,CSVDLGPSEAFF
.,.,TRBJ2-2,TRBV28,TGTGCCAGCAGTTCCTCGCGAGTATTCGGGGAGCTGTTTTTT,CASSSSRVFGELFF
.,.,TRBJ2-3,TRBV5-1,TGCGCCAGCAGTTTAGAGAGGCCCACAGATACGCAGTATTTT,CASSLERPTDTQYF
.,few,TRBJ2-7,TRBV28,TGTGCCAGCAGTTTAGTCGTGGGACACTCCTACGAGCAGTACTTC,CASSLVVGHSYEQYF
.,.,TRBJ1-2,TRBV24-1,TGTGCCACCAGTGATTTGGAGACAGATTATGGCTACACCTTC,CATSDLETDYGYTF
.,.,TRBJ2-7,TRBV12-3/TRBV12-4,TGTGCCAGCAGTTTCGCAGGTTCCTACGAGCAGTACTTC,CASSFAGSYEQYF
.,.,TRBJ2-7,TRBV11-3,TGTGCCAGCAGCTTAGGGTCGGTGTCCTACGAGCAGTACTTC,CASSLGSVSYEQYF
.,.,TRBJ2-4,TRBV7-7,TGTGCTAGCAGGGACAACAGGAAAAACATTCAGTACTTC,CASRDNRKNIQYF
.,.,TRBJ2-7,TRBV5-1,TGCGCCAGCAGCAGTACTTATAGCGAGCAGTACTTC,CASSSTYSEQYF
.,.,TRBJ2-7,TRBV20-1,TGCAGTGCGGGTCAGGCCTACGAGCAGTACTTC,CSAGQAYEQYF
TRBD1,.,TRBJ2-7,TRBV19,TGTGCCAGCTCCCAGGGGGCAGCCGAGCAGTACTTC,CASSQGAAEQYF
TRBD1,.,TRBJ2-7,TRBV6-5,TGTGCCAGCAGTTACACGGACAGGACGTACGAGCAGTACTTC,CASSYTDRTYEQYF
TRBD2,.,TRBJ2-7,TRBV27,TGTGCCAGCAGTCCGGGACTAGAGGGTCACGAGCAGTACTTC,CASSPGLEGHEQYF
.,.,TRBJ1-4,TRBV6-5,TGTGCCAGCAGTTACTCGTACAGGTTTGAAAAACTGTTTTTT,CASSYSYRFEKLFF
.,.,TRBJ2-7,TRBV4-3,TGCGCCAGCAGCCAAGATCCCGGGAGCCCCTACGAGCAGTACTTC,CASSQDPGSPYEQYF
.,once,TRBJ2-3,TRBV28,TGTGCCAGCAGTCAGGGTATAGATACGCAGTATTTT,CASSQGIDTQYF
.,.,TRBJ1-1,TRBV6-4,TGTGCCAGCAAAGAGGGCAACATGAACACTGAAGCTTTCTTT,CASKEGNMNTEAFF
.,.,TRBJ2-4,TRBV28,TGTGCCAGCAGTTTGAGACGACAGCATCTAGCCAAAAACATTCAGTACTTC,CASSLRRQHLAKNIQYF
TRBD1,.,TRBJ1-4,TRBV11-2,TGTGCCAGCAGCCCCCAGGGGGCGTCTTATGAAAAACTGTTTTTT,CASSPQGASYEKLFF
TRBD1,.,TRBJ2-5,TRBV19,TGTGCCAGTAGTTATCCGGCCGGGACAGGGGTTCAAGAGACCCAGTACTTC,CASSYPAGTGVQETQYF
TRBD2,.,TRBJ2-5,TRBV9,TGTGCCAGCAGCGTAGGTCTAGCGGGAAGAGAGACCCAGTACTTC,CASSVGLAGRETQYF
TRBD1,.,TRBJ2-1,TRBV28,TGTGCCAGCAGTACTGTGGACAGGGGGCGCGTCCATGAGCAGTTCTTC,CASSTVDRGRVHEQFF
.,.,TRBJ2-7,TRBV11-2,TGTGCCAGCAGCTTACTTGGACGGGACTCCTACGAGCAGTACTTC,CASSLLGRDSYEQYF
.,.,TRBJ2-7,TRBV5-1,TGCGCCAGCAGCTTGGACAGGGTACGGTACGAGCAGTACTTC,CASSLDRVRYEQYF
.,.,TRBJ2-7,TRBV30,TGTGCCTGGAGTGTACCGAGGTTAACCTACGAGCAGTACTTC,CAWSVPRLTYEQYF
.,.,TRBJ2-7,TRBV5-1,TGCGCCAGCAGCTCGACAGCCGTCTACGAGCAGTACTTC,CASSSTAVYEQYF
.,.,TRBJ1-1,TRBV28,TGTGCCAGCAGTGTAAAGGGGTTGAGCGCTTTCTTT,CASSVKGLSAFF
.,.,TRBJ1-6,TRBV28,TGTGCCAGCAACAAACCCCTGGGGCTGTTAAATTCACCCCTCCACTTT,CASNKPLGLLNSPLHF
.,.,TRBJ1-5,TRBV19,TGTGCCAGTAGTATAGTAGGGGATCTACAGCCCCAGCATTTT,CASSIVGDLQPQHF
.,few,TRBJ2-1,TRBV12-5,TGTGCTAGTGGTCGGAGCGGCTACAATGAGCAGTTCTTC,CASGRSGYNEQFF
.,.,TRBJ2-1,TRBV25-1,TGTGCCAGCAGTGCTACTTCAGGGGTAGGTCGATACAATGAGCAGTTCTTC,CASSATSGVGRYNEQFF